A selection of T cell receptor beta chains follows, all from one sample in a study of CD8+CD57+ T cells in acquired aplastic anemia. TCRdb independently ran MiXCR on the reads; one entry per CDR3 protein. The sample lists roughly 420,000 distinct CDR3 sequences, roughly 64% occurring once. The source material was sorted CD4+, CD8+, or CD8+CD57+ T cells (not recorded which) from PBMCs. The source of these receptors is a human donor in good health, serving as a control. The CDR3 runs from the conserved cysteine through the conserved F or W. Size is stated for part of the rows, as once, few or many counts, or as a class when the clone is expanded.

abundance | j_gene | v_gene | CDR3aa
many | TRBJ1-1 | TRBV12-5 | CASGLGDRQNTEAFF
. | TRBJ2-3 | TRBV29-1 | CSVGGQSSTDTQYF
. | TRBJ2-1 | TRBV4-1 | CASSQDPSGVRGAQFF
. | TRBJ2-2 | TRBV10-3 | CAISESGGLAGGTGELFF
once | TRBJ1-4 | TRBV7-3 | CASSFGGENSVKLFF
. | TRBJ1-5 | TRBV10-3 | CAISSQGRDYPYNF
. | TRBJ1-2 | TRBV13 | CASSYQNRGRRDGYTF
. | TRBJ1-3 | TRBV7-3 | CASSLSLARSASTIYF
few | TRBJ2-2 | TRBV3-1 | CASKLLNTGELFF
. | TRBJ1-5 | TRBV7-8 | CASRGDSGPSEHF
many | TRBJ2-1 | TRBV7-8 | CASSPLPGLAGNYNEQFF
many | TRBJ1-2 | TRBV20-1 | CSARTALHYGYTF
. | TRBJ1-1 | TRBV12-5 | CASGLEQNTEAFF
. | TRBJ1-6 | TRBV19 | CASSAGQENQPQHF
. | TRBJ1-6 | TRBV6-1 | CASSLLHFGGTLHF
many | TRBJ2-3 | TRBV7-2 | CASKNRDRTDTQYF
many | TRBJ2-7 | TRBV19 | CASSQQGVSSYEQYF
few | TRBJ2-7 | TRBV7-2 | CASSPEGYEQYF
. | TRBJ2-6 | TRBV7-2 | CASTGTTHSQYNGLTF
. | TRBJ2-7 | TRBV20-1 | CSARRCGYEQYF
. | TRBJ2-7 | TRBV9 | CASSLAGRGAEQYF
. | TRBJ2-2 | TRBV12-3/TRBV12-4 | CASSLTVSTGELFF
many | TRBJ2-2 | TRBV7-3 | CASRSGGDTGELFF
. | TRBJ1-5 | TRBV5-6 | CASSVRDEPQHF
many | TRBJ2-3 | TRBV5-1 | CAGRDDNTDTQYF
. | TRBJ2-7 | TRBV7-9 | CASSQGARDAQYF
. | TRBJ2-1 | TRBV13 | CASSFQGPVYNEQFF
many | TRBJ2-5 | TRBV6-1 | CASIEGAGGETQYF
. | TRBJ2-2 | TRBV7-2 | CASSLTINPPPHF
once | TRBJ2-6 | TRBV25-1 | CASRTAYSGANVLTF
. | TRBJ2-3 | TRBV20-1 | CSAPKASGGSDTQYF
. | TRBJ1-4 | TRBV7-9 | CASSLAVGTEIEGEKLFF
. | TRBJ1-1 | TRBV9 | CASSGEALRNTEAFF
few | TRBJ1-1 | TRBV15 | CATSKQENTEAFF
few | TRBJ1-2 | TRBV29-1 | CSVEDGRGLNYGYTF
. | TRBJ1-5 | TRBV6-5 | CASGYSPGRKGQPQHF
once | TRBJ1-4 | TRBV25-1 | CASSVYRATNEKLFF
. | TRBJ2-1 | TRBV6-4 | CASSDVGDRAANEQFF
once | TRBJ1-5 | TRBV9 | CASSGAGGSDNEQPQHF
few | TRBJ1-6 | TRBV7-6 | CASSSDRGNSPLHF
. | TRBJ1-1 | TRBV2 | CASSPGRGVSTEAFF
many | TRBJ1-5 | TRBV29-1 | CSVETPGGNQPQHF
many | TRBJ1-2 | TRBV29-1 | CSVEGGNRRYGYTF